This note documents a single TCR beta chain sequence. CDR3 length: 15 amino acids. Germline trimming cut 4 bases from V and 5 bases from J; bases unmatched to any gene: 9. Germline assignment: CDR1 SGHRS and CDR2 YFSETQ. This entry comes from a study of blood T cell repertoires in COVID-19. The protocol was immunoSEQ multiplex PCR, while the TCRdb copy is restricted to in-frame clones and leaves out a portion. The sample has over 10,000 clones, 70% to 80% seen once. J is TRBJ2-1 and V is TRBV5-1; 7 nucleotides agree with TRBD2. Source material: peripheral blood. The receptor comes from a man in his 60s with COVID-19, enrolled during active disease. This CDR3 reads CASSGPSGGNNEQFF. The DNA of the CDR3 is TGCGCCAGCAGCGGGCCTAGCGGAGGTAACAATGAGCAGTTCTTC. Full variable domain (remainder filled in from reference TRBV5-1 and TRBJ2-1): KAGVTQTPRYLIKTRGQQVTLSCSPISGHRSVSWYQQTPGQGLQFLFEYFSETQRNKGNFPGRFSGRQFSNSRSEMNVSTLELGDSALYLCASSGPSGGNNEQFFGPGTRLTVL.